The 30 T cell receptor beta chains below all came from one sample that was sequenced in a study of blood T cells in healthy people across ages. Then a second PCR, running roughly 6 to 12 cycles, was carried out with a sample-barcoded 5' primer and a J-beta primer mix. Via MiXCR, TCRdb re-called the 5' RACE reads, giving one row per CDR3 protein. The sample carries more than 1,400,000 distinct CDR3 sequences, 42% recorded once. Sequences were obtained from blood. These receptors were collected from a woman aged 18-29 years in good health.

This clonotype has more than one count but fewer than ten. This chain connects TRBV13 to TRBJ2-3, with a possible D match to TRBD1 (6 bases). Trimming cost V 1 base and J 5 bases, with 13 bases left between them. CDR3 size: 15 residues. CDR1 is PRHDT, CDR2 FYEKMQ, per germline (reference sequence). In nucleotides, the CDR3 is TGTGCCAGCAGCTTAGCGGCAGGGGCAGGAGATACGCAGTATTTT. Protein: CASSLAAGAGDTQYF.

This chain joins TRBV6-5 and TRBJ1-6; D remains unclear. The length of the CDR3 is 13 residues. The V end lost 6 bases, the J end lost 5 bases, and 8 bases lay between the germline ends. Germline CDR1 MNHEY, CDR2 SVGAGI. The CDR3 loop is CASRLGNNSPLHF. The DNA of the CDR3 is TGTGCCAGCAGGCTCGGGAATAATTCACCCCTCCACTTT.

The chain links TRBV6-5 to TRBJ2-1; 8 positions match TRBD1. CDR3 length: 13 residues. CDR1 and CDR2 from the germline V gene are MNHEY and SVGAGI. V lost 6 bases, J lost 4 bases, and 2 bases stayed unmatched. The CDR3 DNA reads TGTGCCAGCAGGACAGGGGATTACAATGAGCAGTTCTTC. Translating gives CASRTGDYNEQFF.

V and J are TRBV9 and TRBJ2-1, with D hard to call. V was trimmed by 0 bases and J by 8 bases, leaving 6 bases between them. CDR3 length: 12 residues. Per germline, CDR1 SGDLS and CDR2 YYNGEE. The CDR3 DNA follows: TGTGCCAGCAGCGTAGTCGGAGATGAGCAGTTCTTC. This encodes CASSVVGDEQFF.

J is TRBJ2-4 and V is TRBV18; 11 bases map to TRBD2. The J call may be incorrect, as the DNA end agrees better with TRBJ2-7. Germline-derived CDR1 and CDR2 are KGHSH and LQKENI. The CDR3 contains 18 residues. This CDR3 is CASSPPGLADARSYEQYF. The DNA for the CDR3 is TGTGCCAGCTCACCACCGGGACTAGCGGACGCTAGGAGCTACGAGCAGTACTTC.

CDR3 sequence: CASRSGGGSLNREKLFF. The CDR3 nucleotides read TGCGCCAGCAGGTCGGGAGGGGGATCCTTGAACCGTGAAAAACTGTTTTTT. The rearrangement uses TRBV5-1 and TRBJ1-4; tentatively, D is TRBD1 (6 bases). Trimming pared 5 bases from V and 7 bases from J, leaving 24 bases between. Germline V lookup: CDR1 SGHRS, CDR2 YFSETQ. CDR3 length: 17 amino acids.

The chain recombines TRBV18 with TRBJ2-7, with 14 bases fitting TRBD2. CDR1 is KGHSH and CDR2 is LQKENI in the germline V gene. V shed 3 bases, J shed 1 base, and the junction held 5 bases outside the gene matches. This CDR3 has 17 amino acids. CDR3 protein: CASSPTSGGAGSYEQYF. In DNA form, the CDR3 reads TGTGCCAGCTCACCGACTAGCGGGGGGGCCGGGTCCTACGAGCAGTACTTC.

The chain recombines TRBV2 with TRBJ1-1; 8 bases fit TRBD1. The junction had 5 bases not matched to a gene; V was cut back by 5 bases and J by 0 bases. CDR3 length equals 15 residues. Germline CDR1 and CDR2: SNHLY and FYNNEI. CDR3 loop: CASSRQGMVNTEAFF. The CDR3 DNA reads TGTGCCAGCAGTAGACAGGGGATGGTGAACACTGAAGCTTTCTTT.

The V call is TRBV5-1, the J call TRBJ2-1; no clear D gene. The CDR3 length is 14 residues. V was trimmed by 4 bases and J by 0 bases, leaving 8 bases between them. Germline V lookup: CDR1 SGHRS, CDR2 YFSETQ. The CDR3 sequence: CASSAAASYNEQFF. The CDR3 DNA reads as TGCGCCAGCAGCGCGGCGGCCTCCTACAATGAGCAGTTCTTC.

This CDR3 reads CSTTGGAKNIQYF. In DNA, the CDR3 is TGCAGTACGACAGGGGGGGCCAAAAACATTCAGTACTTC. V gene TRBV20-1 combines with J gene TRBJ2-4; TRBD1 matches at 9 bases. The V and J ends lost 8 bases and 1 base, in that order; junction bases with no gene match: 3. Germline values: CDR1 DFQATT, CDR2 SNEGSKA (reference sequence). The CDR3 is 13 residues long.

The chain couples TRBV6-6 to TRBJ2-1, with a possible D match to TRBD1 (5 bases). Deletions cut 5 bases from V and 10 bases from J, with 24 bases between. Germline V gene sequence: CDR1 MNHNY, CDR2 SVGAGI (reference sequence). This CDR3 has 16 amino acids. CDR3: CASSPTFLDTAYEQFF. CDR3 nucleotides: TGTGCCAGCAGTCCCACCTTCCTGGACACAGCCTACGAGCAGTTCTTC.

The rearrangement uses TRBV2 and TRBJ2-5, with 11 bases aligning to TRBD1. V trimming: 10 bases; J trimming: 4 bases; junction bases outside the gene matches: 11. Per germline, CDR1 SNHLY and CDR2 FYNNEI. CDR3 size: 15 residues. The DNA of the CDR3 is TGTGCCAACAGAGATCGGACAGGGGGCGCAGAGACCCAGTACTTC. Translating gives CANRDRTGGAETQYF.

The chain recombines TRBV5-1 with TRBJ2-7, with D uncertain. Germline CDR1 is SGHRS and CDR2 is YFSETQ. The CDR3 has 16 amino acids. V was pared by 4 bases and J by 0 bases, with 17 bases between. The CDR3: CASSVPPDPVSYEQYF. CDR3 bases: TGCGCCAGCAGCGTCCCTCCCGACCCCGTCTCCTACGAGCAGTACTTC. The whole variable domain, remainder taken from reference TRBV5-1 and TRBJ2-7, is KAGVTQTPRYLIKTRGQQVTLSCSPISGHRSVSWYQQTPGQGLQFLFEYFSETQRNKGNFPGRFSGRQFSNSRSEMNVSTLELGDSALYLCASSVPPDPVSYEQYFGPGTRLTVT.

This clonotype was seen only a few times. The chain is built from TRBV27 and TRBJ2-7; tentatively, D is TRBD2 (6 bases). Trimming took off 6 bases at V and 3 bases at J, with 18 bases between the two ends. Germline loops: CDR1 MNHEY, CDR2 SMNVEV (reference sequence). This CDR3 contains 15 residues. The CDR3 protein is CASRVFGGPSYEQYF. The CDR3 bases are TGTGCCAGCAGAGTTTTCGGGGGACCGAGCTACGAGCAGTACTTC.

The chain combines TRBV11-2 with TRBJ1-2; maybe TRBD1 (5 bases). The CDR3 contains 12 residues. V was shortened by 4 bases and J by 6 bases, with 9 bases between the two germline ends. The germline CDR1 and CDR2 sequences are SGHAT and FQNNGV. CDR3 residues: CASSSMTDGYTF. Here the CDR3 DNA reads TGTGCCAGCAGCTCAATGACAGATGGCTACACCTTC.

The chain is built from TRBV5-1 and TRBJ1-6, with TRBD1 identical over 9 bases. This CDR3 has 16 residues. The V gene's germline CDR1 is SGHRS and CDR2 YFSETQ. V dropped 5 bases and J dropped 6; count of bases not matched to a gene: 9. CDR3 loop: CASSKGQGYANSPLHF. In DNA, the CDR3 is TGCGCCAGCAGTAAGGGACAGGGATACGCTAATTCACCCCTCCACTTT.

The rearrangement links TRBV13 to TRBJ2-5; 11 bases are a match to TRBD1. After removal of 5 bases from V and 3 bases from J, the junction contained 5 bases not matched to a gene. The CDR3 runs 15 residues. Germline V lookup: CDR1 PRHDT, CDR2 FYEKMQ (reference sequence). CDR3 amino acids: CASSVRTGGKETQYF. CDR3 sequence (DNA): TGTGCCAGCAGCGTACGGACAGGGGGCAAAGAGACCCAGTACTTC.

Concerning this clonotype itself: A much larger clone lies a single base off, so this may be a read error. The chain uses TRBV6-5 and TRBJ2-7, with 9 bases aligning to TRBD1. Germline values: CDR1 MNHEY, CDR2 SVGAGI. This CDR3 region has 18 residues. V lost 0 bases and J lost 6; bases outside the gene matches: 15. Here the CDR3 reads CASSYSIATGTGKGEQYF. CDR3 nucleotide sequence: TGTGCCAGCAGTTACTCGATAGCGACAGGGACAGGGAAAGGCGAGCAGTACTTC.

The V call is TRBV20-1, the J call TRBJ2-1; 8 nucleotides align to TRBD2. The V gene's germline CDR1 is DFQATT and CDR2 SNEGSKA (reference sequence). CDR3 length equals 15 residues. Losses at the gene ends were 2 bases for V and 5 bases for J; bases not matched to a gene: 8. The CDR3 DNA reads TGCAGTGCTAGACTCGCGGGGGGCCCCCACAATGAGCAGTTCTTC. It is translated as CSARLAGGPHNEQFF.

The chain couples TRBV3-1 to TRBJ2-1; 11 bases fit TRBD2. The CDR3 has 16 amino acids. The J segment lost 7 bases and the V segment lost 3 bases, leaving 8 bases of the junction unmatched. CDR1 is LGHDT and CDR2 is YNNKEL in the germline V gene (reference sequence). CDR3 sequence reads: CASSHQLAGAGNEQFF. The CDR3, as DNA: TGTGCCAGCAGCCATCAACTAGCGGGGGCGGGGAATGAGCAGTTCTTC.

This rearrangement joins TRBV24-1 to TRBJ2-1; 9 bases align to TRBD2. CDR3 length equals 15 residues. Germline V gives CDR1 KGHDR, CDR2 SFDVKD. With V trimmed by 3 bases and J by 5 bases, 4 bases remained unmatched. The CDR3 sequence is CATSDTSGRHNEQFF. DNA for the CDR3: TGTGCCACCAGTGATACCAGCGGGAGGCACAATGAGCAGTTCTTC.

J is TRBJ2-1 and V is TRBV20-1, with 13 bases aligning to TRBD2. This CDR3 contains 14 residues. Germline CDR1 DFQATT, CDR2 SNEGSKA (reference sequence). Losses at the gene ends were 6 bases for V and 10 bases for J; bases not matched to a gene: 9. The CDR3 bases are TGCAGTGCGAATGGACTAGCGGGAGATTGGGAGCAGTTCTTC. Translation: CSANGLAGDWEQFF.

This clonotype was seen a few times. The J gene is TRBJ2-3, the V gene TRBV25-1, with a possible D match to TRBD1 (6 bases). Germline values: CDR1 MGHDK, CDR2 SYGVNS. The CDR3 totals 17 residues. V shed 4 bases and J shed 6 bases, with 23 bases lying between them. CDR3 residues: CASSVPWGHYKVDTQYF. Written as DNA, the CDR3 is TGTGCCAGCAGTGTCCCTTGGGGGCATTACAAGGTGGATACGCAGTATTTT.

In its sample, this clonotype was seen a few times. This chain joins TRBV10-2 and TRBJ2-6; tentatively, D is TRBD2 (6 bases). There are 16 residues in the CDR3. V gave up 2 bases and J gave up 2 bases, with 10 bases separating them. Germline CDR1 is WSHSY and CDR2 is SAAADI. The DNA for the CDR3 is TGCGCCAGCAGTGAGCTTCCGGGGGCTGGGGCCAACGTCCTGACTTTC. It translates to CASSELPGAGANVLTF.

This clonotype has at least ten counts. The chain couples TRBV5-1 to TRBJ2-5; 8 positions match TRBD1. V lost 0 bases, J lost 2 bases, and 6 bases stayed unmatched. The CDR3 contains 16 residues. Germline V gene data show CDR1 as SGHRS and CDR2 as YFSETQ. CDR3 protein: CASSLAATGDQETQYF. The CDR3 DNA follows: TGCGCCAGCAGCTTGGCCGCGACAGGGGATCAAGAGACCCAGTACTTC.

This chain connects TRBV7-3 to TRBJ2-1, with 9 bases fitting TRBD2. Germline V gene sequence: CDR1 SGHTA, CDR2 FQGTGA. V gave up 1 base and J gave up 8 bases; unmatched junction bases: 6. CDR3 length equals 15 residues. The CDR3 spells CASSLSLAGIHEQFF. The CDR3 DNA sequence: TGTGCCAGCAGCTTAAGCCTAGCGGGGATACATGAGCAGTTCTTC.

This clonotype was seen only a few times. The chain links TRBV29-1 to TRBJ2-2, with TRBD2 as a possible D gene (6 bases). V was cut by 3 bases and J by 6 bases, with 17 bases left in between. This CDR3 region has 15 residues. Germline V gene data show CDR1 as SQVTM and CDR2 as ANQGSEA. This CDR3 is CSVDGEEGPAGELFF. As DNA, the CDR3 is TGCAGCGTTGACGGAGAGGAGGGCCCGGCCGGGGAGCTGTTTTTT.

Only a few counts were recorded for this clonotype. The chain combines TRBV5-1 with TRBJ2-6; 8 nucleotides align to TRBD2. CDR3 length: 18 amino acids. The junction had 6 bases not matched to a gene; V was cut back by 1 base and J by 0 bases. Germline assignment: CDR1 SGHRS and CDR2 YFSETQ. In DNA, the CDR3 is TGCGCCAGCAGCTTGATCAGCGGGGGTAACTCTGGGGCCAACGTCCTGACTTTC. It translates to CASSLISGGNSGANVLTF.

This clonotype has a count of ten or more. The CDR3 DNA sequence: TGTGCCAGCTCACCGCAGGGGAGCTCCTACAATGAGCAGTTCTTC. This codes for CASSPQGSSYNEQFF. The J gene is TRBJ2-1, the V gene TRBV18; the D gene is possibly TRBD1 (6 bases). The CDR3 extends over 15 amino acids. Looked up from germline, CDR1 is KGHSH and CDR2 is LQKENI. V lost 3 bases, J lost 0 bases, and 9 bases lay in between.

The V and J genes are TRBV25-1 and TRBJ2-1; 11 positions match TRBD2. The junction had 7 bases not matched to a gene; V was cut back by 1 base and J by 8 bases. Germline assignment: CDR1 MGHDK and CDR2 SYGVNS. The CDR3 is 16 residues long. The CDR3 region has the DNA TGTGCCAGCAGTGAATTTTTTAGCGGGGGGGCATATGAGCAGTTCTTC. Residues: CASSEFFSGGAYEQFF.